These 5 T cell receptor beta chains were sequenced from one sample in a study of blood T cell repertoires in COVID-19. Sequenced by immunoSEQ multiplex PCR; TCRdb stores in-frame clones only, minus some. The sample records roughly 360,000 clones, approximately 88% being singletons. Sample: PBMCs or T cells enriched from blood (not recorded which). The receptors stem from a woman in her 30s with acute COVID-19.

V and J are TRBV21-1 and TRBJ1-1; the DNA was not compared with TRBD1, the D call given in the table. TRBV21-1 represents a pseudogene. This CDR3 comprises 12 residues. The CDR3 region is CARLGGTTEAFF. In DNA, the CDR3 is TGTGCCAGGTTAGGGGGCACCACTGAAGCTTTCTTT.

V gene TRBV10-2 combines with J gene TRBJ2-5, with TRBD2 matching 9 bases. V lost 3 bases and J lost 5; bases outside the gene matches: 4. Germline V gene data show CDR1 as WSHSY and CDR2 as SAAADI. The CDR3 spans 14 residues. The chain's CDR3 is CASSDASGVETQYF. In DNA form, the CDR3 reads TGCGCCAGCAGTGATGCTAGCGGGGTCGAGACCCAGTACTTC.

This clone has just a few counts. The genes are TRBV10-3 and TRBJ2-1; D gene uncertain. There are 11 residues in the CDR3. Between the trimmed V and J ends, which lost 4 bases and 7 bases, there was a span of 5 bases. CDR1 ENHRY and CDR2 SYGVKD come from the germline V gene. The CDR3 is CAISGQNEQFF. Written as DNA, the CDR3 is TGTGCCATCAGTGGACAAAATGAGCAGTTCTTC.

V gene TRBV2 combines with J gene TRBJ1-3; the D gene is possibly TRBD1 (5 bases). The germline V and J ends were trimmed by 1 base and 6 bases, with 19 bases remaining between them. The germline CDR1 and CDR2 sequences are SNHLY and FYNNEI. This CDR3 is 17 amino acids long. The DNA of the CDR3 is TGTGCCAGCAGTGAAGATTGGGGCCAGGTTGTTTCAAACACCATATATTTT. This translates into CASSEDWGQVVSNTIYF.

The rearrangement links TRBV6-7 to TRBJ2-1, with 7 bases identical to TRBD1. TRBV6-7 is sorted into the ORF group, with uncertain function. The CDR3 runs 17 residues. With V trimmed by 2 bases and J by 2 bases, 9 bases remained unmatched. The CDR3 protein is CASSYGPSGGPYNEQFF. The CDR3 nucleotides read TGTGCCAGCAGTTACGGCCCCTCAGGGGGACCCTACAATGAGCAGTTCTTC.